The next 28 T cell receptor beta chains were all read from a single sample in a study of blood T cell repertoires in COVID-19. Produced via immunoSEQ multiplex PCR; TCRdb's table is partial and in-frame only. The sample includes about 15,000 clones, 75% to 90% of them seen just once. Material: peripheral blood. These TCRs come from a man between 65 and 80 years old in a cohort sampled during active COVID-19.

This sequence joins TRBV10-2 and TRBJ2-7, with D uncertain. With 2 bases removed from V and 7 bases from J, the gap between germline ends came to 9 bases. In germline, CDR1 is WSHSY, CDR2 SAAADI. The CDR3 loop spans 12 amino acids. The CDR3 is CASSEPTGEQYF. The CDR3 DNA reads as TGCGCCAGCAGTGAGCCCACGGGTGAGCAGTACTTC.

The V call is TRBV2, the J call TRBJ2-7; D is possibly TRBD2 (6 bases). This CDR3 has 12 residues. Trimming cost V 4 bases and J 3 bases, with 7 bases left between them. CDR1 and CDR2 from the germline V gene are SNHLY and FYNNEI. CDR3 sequence (DNA): TGTGCCAGCAGTGGTAGCGGCTACGAGCAGTACTTC. It specifies CASSGSGYEQYF. Filled out from reference TRBV2 and TRBJ2-7, the complete variable domain reads EPEVTQTPSHQVTQMGQEVILRCVPISNHLYFYWYRQILGQKVEFLVSFYNNEISEKSEIFDDQFSVERPDGSNFTLKIRSTKLEDSAMYFCASSGSGYEQYFGPGTRLTVT.

The rearrangement uses TRBV6-5 and TRBJ2-5, with 7 bases identical to TRBD1. V was clipped by 2 bases and J by 5 bases; unmatched bases: 8. The CDR3 contains 15 residues. The germline CDR1 and CDR2 sequences are MNHEY and SVGAGI. CDR3 coding DNA: TGTGCCAGCAGTTACACGAACAGGGGAGACGAGACCCAGTACTTC. Translating gives CASSYTNRGDETQYF.

This clone was observed a single time. The J gene is TRBJ2-6, the V gene TRBV4-1; D possibly corresponds to TRBD1 (5 bases). The V end was cut by 1 base, the J end by 1 base, with 8 bases between. The CDR3 has 16 residues. The germline CDR1 and CDR2 sequences are MGHRA and YSYEKL. CDR3 in DNA: TGCGCCAGCAGCCAAGTGAGACAGTCTGGGGCCAACGTCCTGACTTTC. Protein product: CASSQVRQSGANVLTF.

This rearrangement joins TRBV6-5 to TRBJ1-5, with a tentative D call TRBD1 (5 bases). Trimming removed 6 bases from V and 0 bases from J, with 12 bases in between. In germline, CDR1 is MNHEY, CDR2 SVGAGI. The CDR3 contains 15 residues. The CDR3 protein is CASRGGRHSNQPQHF. The CDR3 DNA reads TGTGCCAGCAGGGGGGGGAGACATAGCAATCAGCCCCAGCATTTT.

A single count supports this clone. The V gene is TRBV11-1, the J gene TRBJ1-1; maybe TRBD1 (5 bases). The CDR3 loop spans 15 amino acids. CDR1 is SGHAT, CDR2 FQDESV, per germline (reference sequence). Trimming removed 4 bases from V and 0 bases from J, with 12 bases in between. CDR3 coding DNA: TGTGCCAGCAGCTCCCGACAGCTTCTGAACACTGAAGCTTTCTTT. As protein: CASSSRQLLNTEAFF.

The rearrangement uses TRBV7-2 and TRBJ2-3; possibly TRBD2 for D (5 bases). Trimming shortened V by 5 bases and J by 5 bases, and 14 bases separated the two germline ends. This CDR3 region has 14 residues. Germline V gene sequence: CDR1 SGHTA, CDR2 FQGNSA. The CDR3 DNA follows: TGTGCCAGCAGCCCGGCGACCCGGGGAGATACGCAGTATTTT. It yields the protein CASSPATRGDTQYF.

The rearrangement links TRBV10-2 to TRBJ2-7; the match to TRBD2 covers 12 bases. CDR1 and CDR2 (germline): WSHSY, SAAADI. V was pared by 2 bases and J by 7 bases, with 9 bases of the junction left unmatched. The CDR3 contains 16 residues. The CDR3 protein is CASSEALAGGPEEQYF. The CDR3 DNA reads TGCGCCAGCAGTGAGGCCCTAGCGGGAGGGCCGGAGGAGCAGTACTTC.

This clone was observed a handful of times. V usage is TRBV28 and J usage is TRBJ2-5; D unclear. V was pared by 2 bases and J by 1 base, with 11 bases between. This CDR3 is 15 amino acids long. Germline CDR1 is MDHEN and CDR2 is SYDVKM. The CDR3 here is CASSLGPPAQETQYF. The CDR3 DNA reads as TGTGCCAGCAGTTTAGGGCCCCCCGCCCAAGAGACCCAGTACTTC.

This chain uses TRBV6-5 with TRBJ2-7; TRBD1 aligns across 11 bases. The germline V gene has CDR1 MNHEY and CDR2 SVGAGI. V gave up 6 bases and J gave up 3 bases; unmatched junction bases: 4. CDR3 length equals 14 residues. The CDR3: CASSGQGAFYEQYF. CDR3 coding DNA: TGTGCCAGCAGCGGACAGGGGGCTTTCTACGAGCAGTACTTC.

The table lists this clone with a few counts. This chain connects TRBV25-1 to TRBJ1-2; D is unresolved. The germline V gene has CDR1 MGHDK and CDR2 SYGVNS. The CDR3 runs 14 residues. V lost 2 bases to trimming and J lost 1 base, with 8 bases between them. The CDR3 region is CASSEPGDNYGYTF. As DNA, the CDR3 is TGTGCCAGCAGTGAACCTGGAGATAACTATGGCTACACCTTC.

J is TRBJ1-6 and V is TRBV18; 7 nucleotides line up with TRBD1. There are 15 residues in the CDR3. The ends lost 0 bases at V and 8 bases at J; junction bases unmatched: 4. Germline values: CDR1 KGHSH, CDR2 LQKENI. The CDR3 nucleotides are TGTGCCAGCTCACCACCGACAGGGTTAGATTCACCCCTCCACTTT. It is translated as CASSPPTGLDSPLHF.

This clone has just a few counts. V usage is TRBV5-4 and J usage is TRBJ2-7; maybe TRBD1 (6 bases). V lost 0 bases to trimming and J lost 5 bases, with 9 bases between them. Germline V gene data show CDR1 as SGHNT and CDR2 as YYREEE (reference sequence). This CDR3 is 13 amino acids long. The DNA for the CDR3 is TGTGCCAGCAGCTTGGACAGGGTCCACGAGCAGTACTTC. As protein: CASSLDRVHEQYF. Based on the CDR3 plus reference TRBV5-4 and TRBJ2-7, the full variable domain is ETGVTQSPTHLIKTRGQQVTLRCSSQSGHNTVSWYQQALGQGPQFIFQYYREEENGRGNFPPRFSGLQFPNYSSELNVNALELDDSALYLCASSLDRVHEQYFGPGTRLTVT.

This chain links TRBV27 with TRBJ2-2; TRBD2 matches at 11 bases. Germline V gene lookup returns CDR1 MNHEY and CDR2 SMNVEV (reference sequence). V gave up 6 bases and J gave up 6 bases; unmatched junction bases: 0. The CDR3 spans 13 residues. The CDR3 sequence: CASRLAGAGELFF. The CDR3 nucleotides are TGTGCCAGCAGACTAGCGGGAGCCGGGGAGCTGTTTTTT.

This chain uses TRBV4-1 with TRBJ2-7; a weak D match, TRBD1 (6 bases). Germline V lookup: CDR1 MGHRA, CDR2 YSYEKL. The CDR3 runs 15 residues. Trimming pared 0 bases from V and 0 bases from J, leaving 9 bases between. CDR3 nucleotide sequence: TGCGCCAGCAGCCAAGACCGGGACAACTCCTACGAGCAGTACTTC. Protein product: CASSQDRDNSYEQYF.

The chain couples TRBV10-3 to TRBJ2-1; D possibly corresponds to TRBD1 (5 bases). In germline, CDR1 is ENHRY, CDR2 SYGVKD. The CDR3 is made up of 15 amino acids. V dropped 3 bases and J dropped 6 bases, with 15 bases sitting between them. The CDR3 is CAISDKAGRINEQFF. The CDR3 region has the DNA TGTGCCATCAGTGATAAGGCAGGGCGAATCAATGAGCAGTTCTTC.

The chain combines TRBV6-5 with TRBJ1-5; a weak D match, TRBD1 (6 bases). The CDR3 extends over 15 amino acids. The V end was cut by 10 bases, the J end by 4 bases, with 20 bases between. CDR1 is MNHEY, CDR2 SVGAGI, per germline. CDR3 in amino acids: CATSQGRGGNQPQHF. The CDR3 DNA follows: TGTGCCACATCCCAGGGGAGGGGAGGAAATCAGCCCCAGCATTTT.

This clone has a single count. The rearrangement joins TRBV2 to TRBJ2-1; 8 bases align to TRBD2. Per the germline V gene, CDR1 is SNHLY and CDR2 is FYNNEI. V was clipped by 3 bases and J by 9 bases; unmatched bases: 13. The CDR3 has 16 amino acids. For the CDR3, the DNA is TGTGCCAGCAGTGAGAGGACTAGCCCTGGGGGGGGTGAGCAGTTCTTC. Its protein product is CASSERTSPGGGEQFF.

The rearrangement joins TRBV27 to TRBJ1-1; D uncertain. From germline, CDR1 is MNHEY and CDR2 SMNVEV (reference sequence). Trimming took off 2 bases at V and 0 bases at J, with 10 bases between the two ends. The CDR3 contains 15 residues. The CDR3 protein is CASSLNPDMNTEAFF. The DNA of the CDR3 is TGTGCCAGCAGTTTAAATCCAGACATGAACACTGAAGCTTTCTTT.

This rearrangement joins TRBV2 to TRBJ1-1, with TRBD1 as a possible D gene (5 bases). Trimming removed 7 bases from V and 3 bases from J, with 12 bases in between. Germline CDR1 SNHLY, CDR2 FYNNEI. The CDR3 extends over 13 amino acids. As DNA, the CDR3 is TGTGCCAGCACCATGTCAGGGTACACTGAAGCTTTCTTT. Its protein product is CASTMSGYTEAFF.

The gene calls are TRBV2 and TRBJ1-5; TRBD1 matches at 9 bases. This CDR3 has 14 residues. V was pared by 6 bases and J by 3 bases, with 3 bases of the junction left unmatched. Germline V lookup: CDR1 SNHLY, CDR2 FYNNEI. CDR3 region: CASRGTGTNQPQHF. The CDR3 DNA is TGTGCCAGCAGGGGGACAGGGACCAATCAGCCCCAGCATTTT.

In its sample, this clone was seen once. The chain uses TRBV7-2 and TRBJ2-6, with a weak D call TRBD1 (5 bases). The V end lost 1 base, the J end lost 3 bases, and 13 bases lay between the germline ends. The CDR3 sequence is 17 residues long. Germline values: CDR1 SGHTA, CDR2 FQGNSA. CDR3 loop: CASSLGSGAYGANVLTF. CDR3 coding DNA: TGTGCCAGCAGCTTAGGTTCTGGGGCTTATGGGGCCAACGTCCTGACTTTC.

This chain uses TRBV7-9 with TRBJ2-7; TRBD1 agrees at 12 bases. J lost 6 bases, V lost 4 bases, and 1 base had no gene match. Germline CDR1 reads SEHNR; CDR2 reads FQNEAQ (reference sequence). The CDR3 runs 13 residues. CDR3 amino acids: CASSWDRGREQYF. The CDR3 region has the DNA TGTGCCAGCAGCTGGGACAGGGGGCGCGAGCAGTACTTC.

The rearrangement joins TRBV19 to TRBJ2-3, with D unclear. This CDR3 region has 13 residues. Trimming removed 6 bases from V and 1 base from J, with 8 bases in between. Germline loops: CDR1 LNHDA, CDR2 SQIVND (reference sequence). CDR3 in amino acids: CASRKQRTDTQYF. The DNA of the CDR3 is TGTGCCAGTAGAAAACAGCGCACAGATACGCAGTATTTT.

V usage is TRBV3-1 (or the pseudogene TRBV3-2) and J usage is TRBJ2-1; 8 nucleotides align to TRBD1. V was pared by 4 bases and J by 0 bases, with 2 bases of the junction left unmatched. The CDR3 has 15 amino acids. Germline V lookup: CDR1 LGHDT, CDR2 YNNKEL (reference sequence). This CDR3 is CASSPGQDSYNEQFF. CDR3 nucleotide sequence: TGTGCCAGCAGCCCGGGACAGGACTCCTACAATGAGCAGTTCTTC.

The gene calls are TRBV30 and TRBJ2-3; D call uncertain. The CDR3 is 13 amino acids. CDR1 and CDR2 (germline): GTSNPN, SVGIG (reference sequence). The V gene lost 4 bases and the J gene lost 4 bases, with 12 bases spanning the gap. In nucleotides, the CDR3 is TGTGCCTGGAATAGGAGAAGACCAGATACGCAGTATTTT. Residues: CAWNRRRPDTQYF.

The J gene is TRBJ2-1, the V gene TRBV11-3, with 7 bases aligning to TRBD1. V was clipped by 1 base and J by 4 bases; unmatched bases: 4. The germline gives CDR1 SGHNT, CDR2 YENEEA. This CDR3 comprises 15 residues. The CDR3 nucleotides read TGTGCCAGCAGCTTAGTTTCGGACAGGTACAATGAGCAGTTCTTC. The encoded protein is CASSLVSDRYNEQFF.

The chain joins TRBV15 to TRBJ2-7; the match to TRBD1 covers 8 bases. This CDR3 has 14 residues. The V gene's germline CDR1 is LNHNV and CDR2 YYDKDF (reference sequence). J gave up 3 bases and V 2 bases, and 3 bases lay outside the gene matches. CDR3 residues: CATSRRTGYYEQYF. DNA for the CDR3: TGTGCCACCAGCAGACGGACAGGGTACTACGAGCAGTACTTC. The whole variable domain, filled in from reference TRBV15 and TRBJ2-7, reads DAMVIQNPRYQVTQFGKPVTLSCSQTLNHNVMYWYQQKSSQAPKLLFHYYDKDFNNEADTPDNFQSRRPNTSFCFLDIRSPGLGDTAMYLCATSRRTGYYEQYFGPGTRLTVT.